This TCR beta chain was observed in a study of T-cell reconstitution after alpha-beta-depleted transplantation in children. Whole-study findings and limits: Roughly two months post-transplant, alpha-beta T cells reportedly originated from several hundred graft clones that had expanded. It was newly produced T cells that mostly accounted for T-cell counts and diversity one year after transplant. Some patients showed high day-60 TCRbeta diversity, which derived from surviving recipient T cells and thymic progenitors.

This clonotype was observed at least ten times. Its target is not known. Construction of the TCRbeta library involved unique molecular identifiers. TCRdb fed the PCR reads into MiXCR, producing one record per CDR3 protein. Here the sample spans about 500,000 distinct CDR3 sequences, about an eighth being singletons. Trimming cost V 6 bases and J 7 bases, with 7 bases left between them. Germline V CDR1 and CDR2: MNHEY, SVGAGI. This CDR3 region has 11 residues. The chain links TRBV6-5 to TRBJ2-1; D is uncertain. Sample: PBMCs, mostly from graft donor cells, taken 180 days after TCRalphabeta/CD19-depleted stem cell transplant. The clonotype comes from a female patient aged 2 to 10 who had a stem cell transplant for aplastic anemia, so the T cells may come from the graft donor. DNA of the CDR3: TGTGCCAGCAGGCTAGGGAATGAGCAGTTCTTC. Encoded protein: CASRLGNEQFF.